This T cell receptor beta chain was profiled in a study of cytomegalovirus exposure and HLA in healthy donors. The wider study: Samples from HLA-typed donors yielded about 85 million unique TCRs in an early data release. Findings of the study overall: An analysis that came later showed most CMV-associated TCR beta chains appearing HLA-restricted. Confirmation was obtained in vitro that three CMV-associated chains are specific for CMV antigens.

As for the donors, each was a healthy bone marrow donor. The study ran its PCR with 60 Vbeta and 13 Jbeta primers. Data came from immunoSEQ multiplex PCR; TCRdb stores just in-frame clones and leaves some out. The sample lists about 140,000 clones, about 78% occurring once. Points on this clone: The antigen is undetermined.

What was sequenced was PBMCs. This clonotype was sampled from a male donor in good health and CMV-seronegative.

The CDR3 DNA is TGTGCCAGCAGCGAACGGGCCCCCAGGGGGGAAAAACTGTTTTTT. It specifies CASSERAPRGEKLFF. The chain is built from TRBV9 and TRBJ1-4; 7 nucleotides align to TRBD1. V shed 3 bases, J shed 8 bases, and the junction held 10 bases outside the gene matches. The CDR3 covers 15 residues. CDR1 SGDLS and CDR2 YYNGEE come from the germline V gene.